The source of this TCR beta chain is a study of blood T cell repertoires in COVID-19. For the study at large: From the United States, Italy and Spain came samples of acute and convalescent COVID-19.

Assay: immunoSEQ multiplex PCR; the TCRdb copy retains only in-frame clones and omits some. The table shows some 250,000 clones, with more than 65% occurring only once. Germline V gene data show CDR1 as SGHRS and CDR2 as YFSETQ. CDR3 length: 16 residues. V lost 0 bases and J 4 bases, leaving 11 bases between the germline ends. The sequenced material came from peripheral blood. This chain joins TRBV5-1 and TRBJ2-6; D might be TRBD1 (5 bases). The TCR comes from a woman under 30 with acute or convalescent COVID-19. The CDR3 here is CASSLVGATGANVLTF. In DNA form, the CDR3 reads TGCGCCAGCAGCTTGGTAGGGGCTACCGGGGCCAACGTCCTGACTTTC.